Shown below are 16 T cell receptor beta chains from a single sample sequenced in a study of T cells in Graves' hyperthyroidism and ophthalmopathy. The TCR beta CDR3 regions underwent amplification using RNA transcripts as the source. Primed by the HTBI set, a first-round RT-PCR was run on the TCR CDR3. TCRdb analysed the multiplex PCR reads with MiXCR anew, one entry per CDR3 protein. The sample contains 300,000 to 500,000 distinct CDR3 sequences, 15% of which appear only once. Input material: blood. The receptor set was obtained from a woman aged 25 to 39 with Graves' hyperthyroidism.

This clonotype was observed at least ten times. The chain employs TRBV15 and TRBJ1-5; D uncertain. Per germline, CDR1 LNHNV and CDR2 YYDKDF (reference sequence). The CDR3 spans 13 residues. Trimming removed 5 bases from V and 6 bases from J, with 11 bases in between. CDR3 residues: CATSPRTPQPQHF. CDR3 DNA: TGTGCCACCAGCCCTCGGACTCCTCAGCCCCAGCATTTT.

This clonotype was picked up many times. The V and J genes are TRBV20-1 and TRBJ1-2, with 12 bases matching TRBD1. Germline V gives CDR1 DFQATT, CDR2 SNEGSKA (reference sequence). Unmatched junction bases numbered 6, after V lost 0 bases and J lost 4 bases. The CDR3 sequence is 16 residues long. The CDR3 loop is CSAREGQGAPIYGYTF. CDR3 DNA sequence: TGCAGTGCTAGAGAGGGACAGGGGGCGCCAATCTATGGCTACACCTTC.

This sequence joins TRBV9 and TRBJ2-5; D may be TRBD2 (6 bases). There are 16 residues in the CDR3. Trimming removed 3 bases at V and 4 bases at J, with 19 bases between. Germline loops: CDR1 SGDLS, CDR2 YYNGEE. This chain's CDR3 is CASSAIPLGGVETQYF. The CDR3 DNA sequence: TGTGCCAGCAGCGCAATACCCCTCGGCGGGGTAGAGACCCAGTACTTC. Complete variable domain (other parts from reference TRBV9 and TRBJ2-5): DSGVTQTPKHLITATGQRVTLRCSPRSGDLSVYWYQQSLDQGLQFLIQYYNGEERAKGNILERFSAQQFPDLHSELNLSSLELGDSALYFCASSAIPLGGVETQYFGPGTRLLVL.

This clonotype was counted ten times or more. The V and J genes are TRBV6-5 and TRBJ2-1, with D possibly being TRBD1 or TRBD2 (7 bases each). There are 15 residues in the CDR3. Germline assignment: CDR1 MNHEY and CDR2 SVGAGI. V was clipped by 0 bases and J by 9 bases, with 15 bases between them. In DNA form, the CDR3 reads TGTGCCAGCAGTTACTCGAAATCCAGGGGGGGTGAGCAGTTCTTC. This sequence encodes CASSYSKSRGGEQFF.

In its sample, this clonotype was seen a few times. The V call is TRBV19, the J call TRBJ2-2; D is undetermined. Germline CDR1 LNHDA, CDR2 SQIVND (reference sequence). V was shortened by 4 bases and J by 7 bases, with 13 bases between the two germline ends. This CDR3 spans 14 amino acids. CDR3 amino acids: CASSTEAMGGELFF. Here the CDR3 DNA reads TGTGCCAGTAGTACCGAGGCCATGGGCGGGGAGCTGTTTTTT.

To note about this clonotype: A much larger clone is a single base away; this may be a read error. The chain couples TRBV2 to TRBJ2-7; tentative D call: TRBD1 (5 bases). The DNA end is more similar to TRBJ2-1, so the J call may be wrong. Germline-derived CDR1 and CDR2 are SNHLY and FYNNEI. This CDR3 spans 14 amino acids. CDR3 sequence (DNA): TGTGCCAGCAGTTTATCGGGCAGGGTCTACGAGCAGTTCTTC. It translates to CASSLSGRVYEQFF.

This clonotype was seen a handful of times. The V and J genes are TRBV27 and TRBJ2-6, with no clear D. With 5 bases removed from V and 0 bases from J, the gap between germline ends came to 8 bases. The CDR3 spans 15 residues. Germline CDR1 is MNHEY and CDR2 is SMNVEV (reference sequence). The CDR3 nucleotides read TGTGCCAGCAGTGCCTCAGGCTCTGGGGCCAACGTCCTGACTTTC. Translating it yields CASSASGSGANVLTF.

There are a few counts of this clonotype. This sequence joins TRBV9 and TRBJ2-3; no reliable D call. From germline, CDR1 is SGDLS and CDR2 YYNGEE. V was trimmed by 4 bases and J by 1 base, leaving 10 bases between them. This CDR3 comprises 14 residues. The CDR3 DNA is TGTGCCAGCAGCAACCTCCAAGGCACAGATACGCAGTATTTT. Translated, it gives CASSNLQGTDTQYF.

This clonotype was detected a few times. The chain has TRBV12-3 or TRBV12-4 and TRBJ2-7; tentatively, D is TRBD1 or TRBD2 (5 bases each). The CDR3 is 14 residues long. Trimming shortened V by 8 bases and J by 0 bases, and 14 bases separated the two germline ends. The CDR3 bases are TGTGCCAGCCTCCGGGGCTTGAGCTCCTACGAGCAGTACTTC. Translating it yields CASLRGLSSYEQYF.

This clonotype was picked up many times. The CDR3 sequence is CASSLGPANYGYTF. CDR3 coding DNA: TGTGCCAGCAGCTTAGGACCCGCTAACTATGGCTACACCTTC. The rearrangement uses TRBV11-2 and TRBJ1-2; D uncertain. The CDR3 covers 14 residues. Deletions cut 1 base from V and 0 bases from J, with 6 bases between. The germline gives CDR1 SGHAT, CDR2 FQNNGV.

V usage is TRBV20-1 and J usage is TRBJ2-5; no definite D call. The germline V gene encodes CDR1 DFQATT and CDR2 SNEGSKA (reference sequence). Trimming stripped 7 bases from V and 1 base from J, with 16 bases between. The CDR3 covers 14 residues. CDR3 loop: CSVPIQTRQETQYF. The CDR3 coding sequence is TGCAGTGTCCCGATACAGACCCGCCAAGAGACCCAGTACTTC.

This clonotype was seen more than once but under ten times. Written as DNA, the CDR3 is TGTGCCAGCAGTTACTATTTGGGACTAGCTTACGAGCAGTACTTC. It yields the protein CASSYYLGLAYEQYF. The rearrangement joins TRBV6-2 or TRBV6-3 to TRBJ2-7; 9 bases agree with TRBD2. The length of the CDR3 is 15 residues. Trimming took 1 base from V and 4 from J; bases not matched to a gene: 5. Per the germline V gene, CDR1 is MNHEY and CDR2 is SVGEGT.

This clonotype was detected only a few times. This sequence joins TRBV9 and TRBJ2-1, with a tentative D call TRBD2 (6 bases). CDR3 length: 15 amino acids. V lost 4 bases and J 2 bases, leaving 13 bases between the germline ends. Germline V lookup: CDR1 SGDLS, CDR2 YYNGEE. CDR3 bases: TGTGCCAGCAGCTCCGGAGGGGCCCCCTACAATGAGCAGTTCTTC. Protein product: CASSSGGAPYNEQFF.

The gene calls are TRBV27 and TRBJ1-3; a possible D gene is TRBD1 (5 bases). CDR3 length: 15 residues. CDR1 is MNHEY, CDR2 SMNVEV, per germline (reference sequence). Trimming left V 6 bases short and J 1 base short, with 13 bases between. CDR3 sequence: CASRRTGWSGNTIYF. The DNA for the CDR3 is TGTGCCAGCAGGAGAACAGGTTGGTCTGGAAACACCATATATTTT.

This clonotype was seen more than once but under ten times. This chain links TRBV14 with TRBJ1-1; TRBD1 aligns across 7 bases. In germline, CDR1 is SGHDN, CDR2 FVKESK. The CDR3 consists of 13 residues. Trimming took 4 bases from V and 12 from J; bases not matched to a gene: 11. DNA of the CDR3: TGTGCCAGCAGCCCGCGGGACAGCTCATCGACTTTCTTT. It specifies CASSPRDSSSTFF.

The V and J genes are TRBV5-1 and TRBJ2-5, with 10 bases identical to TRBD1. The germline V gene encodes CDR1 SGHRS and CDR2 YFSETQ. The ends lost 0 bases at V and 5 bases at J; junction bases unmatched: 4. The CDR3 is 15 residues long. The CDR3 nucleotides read TGCGCCAGCAGCTTGGCCGGGACAGGGGTTGAGACCCAGTACTTC. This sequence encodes CASSLAGTGVETQYF.